The 2 T cell receptor beta chains presented below share a single source sample, sequenced in a study of cytomegalovirus exposure and HLA in healthy donors. The PCR ran on 60 Vbeta and 13 Jbeta primers. Assay: immunoSEQ multiplex PCR; the TCRdb copy retains only in-frame clones and omits some. The sample carries fewer than 70,000 clones, about four fifths recorded once. Sequenced material: PBMCs. The receptors were gathered from a woman between 35 and 50 years old in good health and CMV-seronegative.

The chain is built from TRBV7-2 and TRBJ1-2; TRBD1 matches at 10 bases. Germline lookup yields CDR1 SGHTA and CDR2 FQGNSA. J gave up 6 bases and V 6 bases, and 7 bases lay outside the gene matches. The CDR3 is made up of 14 amino acids. The CDR3 protein is CASRGQGTGDGYTF. CDR3 nucleotides: TGTGCCAGCAGGGGACAAGGGACAGGGGATGGCTACACCTTC.

This clone was recorded once. V and J are TRBV28 and TRBJ2-2, with 7 positions matching TRBD1. This CDR3 spans 14 amino acids. Germline CDR1 and CDR2: MDHEN and SYDVKM. The J segment lost 7 bases and the V segment lost 8 bases, leaving 10 bases of the junction unmatched. The CDR3 DNA reads TGTGCCAGCTCAGCGGCAGGGGGTATCGGGGAGCTGTTTTTT. Translation gives CASSAAGGIGELFF.